The rows below give T cell receptor beta chains drawn from one sample of a study of T cell repertoires in cytomegalovirus infection. TCRdb analysed the reads with MiXCR anew, one entry per CDR3 protein. The sample shows around 740,000 distinct CDR3 sequences, approximately 40% of them seen only once. The specimen was PBMCs. The receptors originated from a human donor in good health (CMV status not recorded). Some clones in this sample may be carry-over from other donors' samples. CDR3s include the opening cysteine and the closing phenylalanine or tryptophan. Fields, in order: clone size, D gene, J gene, V gene, CDR3 protein, CDR3 DNA. D genes are given only for firm matches. Expanded clones get a size class; other rows say once, few or many, or leave the size out.

abundance: .; d_gene: .; j_gene: TRBJ2-5; v_gene: TRBV5-1; CDR3aa: CASSLSPTGQETQYF; CDR3nt: TGCGCCAGCAGCCTATCTCCGACAGGCCAAGAGACCCAGTACTTC
abundance: .; d_gene: .; j_gene: TRBJ1-2; v_gene: TRBV7-2; CDR3aa: CASSLAQIRYGYTF; CDR3nt: TGTGCCAGCAGCTTAGCCCAGATTCGCTATGGCTACACCTTC
abundance: .; d_gene: .; j_gene: TRBJ1-5; v_gene: TRBV7-6; CDR3aa: CTSSLALSDSGDQPQHF; CDR3nt: TGTACCAGCAGCTTAGCGCTTAGTGACAGTGGGGATCAGCCCCAGCATTTT
abundance: .; d_gene: .; j_gene: TRBJ2-5; v_gene: TRBV28; CDR3aa: CASSSRRGWGETQYF; CDR3nt: TGTGCCAGCAGTTCCCGCAGGGGCTGGGGTGAGACCCAGTACTTC
abundance: few; d_gene: .; j_gene: TRBJ1-2; v_gene: TRBV12-3/TRBV12-4; CDR3aa: CAIGAHGYTF; CDR3nt: TGTGCGATCGGGGCTCATGGCTACACCTTC
abundance: .; d_gene: TRBD2; j_gene: TRBJ2-5; v_gene: TRBV27; CDR3aa: CASSSRPSGQETQYF; CDR3nt: TGTGCCAGCAGTTCCCGTCCTAGCGGCCAAGAGACCCAGTACTTC
abundance: .; d_gene: TRBD1; j_gene: TRBJ1-1; v_gene: TRBV9; CDR3aa: CASKGQGTEAFF; CDR3nt: TGTGCCAGCAAAGGACAGGGCACTGAAGCTTTCTTT
abundance: .; d_gene: .; j_gene: TRBJ1-1; v_gene: TRBV7-2; CDR3aa: CASRLGDPEDFF; CDR3nt: TGTGCCAGCAGATTAGGGGATCCTGAAGATTTCTTT
abundance: many; d_gene: .; j_gene: TRBJ2-6; v_gene: TRBV6-6; CDR3aa: CASSYSSGANVLTF; CDR3nt: TGTGCCAGCAGTTACTCCAGTGGGGCCAACGTCCTGACTTTC
abundance: few; d_gene: TRBD2; j_gene: TRBJ2-3; v_gene: TRBV27; CDR3aa: CASSLAGGPRDTQYF; CDR3nt: TGTGCCAGCAGTTTAGCGGGAGGGCCAAGAGATACGCAGTATTTT
abundance: few; d_gene: .; j_gene: TRBJ1-5; v_gene: TRBV19; CDR3aa: CASSISDIYSNQPQHF; CDR3nt: TGTGCCAGTAGTATCTCGGACATCTATAGCAATCAGCCCCAGCATTTT
abundance: few; d_gene: TRBD2; j_gene: TRBJ2-7; v_gene: TRBV3-1; CDR3aa: CASSQVGGRVYEQYF; CDR3nt: TGTGCCAGCAGCCAAGTGGGCGGGAGAGTATACGAGCAGTACTTC
abundance: few; d_gene: .; j_gene: TRBJ1-1; v_gene: TRBV19; CDR3aa: CASSIRSQTNTEAFF; CDR3nt: TGTGCCAGTAGTATTAGGTCACAGACGAACACTGAAGCTTTCTTT
abundance: .; d_gene: .; j_gene: TRBJ1-6; v_gene: TRBV6-1; CDR3aa: CASAHDSPLHF; CDR3nt: TGTGCCAGCGCCCATGACTCGCCCCTCCACTTT
abundance: .; d_gene: .; j_gene: TRBJ2-5; v_gene: TRBV2; CDR3aa: CASTFEETQYF; CDR3nt: TGTGCCAGCACCTTTGAAGAGACCCAGTACTTC
abundance: .; d_gene: .; j_gene: TRBJ1-5; v_gene: TRBV28; CDR3aa: CASSPANFVNQPQHF; CDR3nt: TGTGCCAGCAGTCCGGCCAACTTCGTCAATCAGCCCCAGCATTTT
abundance: few; d_gene: TRBD1; j_gene: TRBJ1-5; v_gene: TRBV19; CDR3aa: CASSMTGGNQPQHF; CDR3nt: TGTGCCAGTAGTATGACAGGGGGCAATCAGCCCCAGCATTTT
abundance: .; d_gene: .; j_gene: TRBJ2-7; v_gene: TRBV7-2; CDR3aa: CASSLPGFAGEQYF; CDR3nt: TGTGCCAGCAGCCTCCCGGGGTTCGCAGGCGAGCAGTACTTC
abundance: .; d_gene: .; j_gene: TRBJ1-1; v_gene: TRBV5-1; CDR3aa: CASSLAPTGTEAFF; CDR3nt: TGCGCCAGCAGCTTGGCACCGACAGGTACTGAAGCTTTCTTT
abundance: .; d_gene: .; j_gene: TRBJ2-1; v_gene: TRBV5-6; CDR3aa: CASINRDLIYNEQFF; CDR3nt: TGTGCCAGCATCAACCGGGACTTGATCTACAATGAGCAGTTCTTC
abundance: few; d_gene: TRBD2; j_gene: TRBJ2-1; v_gene: TRBV6-4; CDR3aa: CASSDSKGLAGGNEQFF; CDR3nt: TGTGCCAGCAGTGACTCGAAGGGACTAGCGGGAGGGAATGAGCAGTTCTTC
abundance: many; d_gene: .; j_gene: TRBJ1-2; v_gene: TRBV12-3/TRBV12-4; CDR3aa: CASSPGDTYGYTF; CDR3nt: TGTGCCAGCAGCCCAGGGGATACCTATGGCTACACCTTC
abundance: .; d_gene: .; j_gene: TRBJ2-3; v_gene: TRBV5-1; CDR3aa: CASSLTDRSTDTQYF; CDR3nt: TGCGCCAGCAGCTTGACCGACCGTAGCACAGATACGCAGTATTTT
abundance: few; d_gene: .; j_gene: TRBJ1-3; v_gene: TRBV7-6; CDR3aa: CASSSYSQGAIYF; CDR3nt: TGTGCCAGCAGCTCATACTCCCAGGGCGCCATATATTTT
abundance: .; d_gene: .; j_gene: TRBJ1-6; v_gene: TRBV11-2; CDR3aa: CASSLVGAWDSPLHF; CDR3nt: TGTGCCAGCAGCTTAGTGGGGGCTTGGGATTCACCCCTCCACTTT
abundance: few; d_gene: .; j_gene: TRBJ1-5; v_gene: TRBV7-8; CDR3aa: CASSLTGVGGNQPQHF; CDR3nt: TGTGCCAGCAGCTTAACCGGGGTCGGGGGCAATCAGCCCCAGCATTTT
abundance: .; d_gene: TRBD2; j_gene: TRBJ2-1; v_gene: TRBV11-2; CDR3aa: CASSWSGGNEQFF; CDR3nt: TGTGCCAGCAGCTGGTCGGGGGGTAACGAGCAGTTCTTC
abundance: many; d_gene: .; j_gene: TRBJ2-3; v_gene: TRBV11-2; CDR3aa: CASSLWPGLGADTQYF; CDR3nt: TGTGCCAGCAGCTTATGGCCGGGGCTTGGGGCAGATACGCAGTATTTT
abundance: few; d_gene: TRBD1; j_gene: TRBJ1-1; v_gene: TRBV19; CDR3aa: CASSGTGMPEATEAFF; CDR3nt: TGTGCCAGTAGCGGGACAGGGATGCCCGAGGCCACTGAAGCTTTCTTT
abundance: few; d_gene: .; j_gene: TRBJ2-1; v_gene: TRBV7-2; CDR3aa: CASSLMAGHNNEQFF; CDR3nt: TGTGCCAGCAGCTTAATGGCGGGACATAACAATGAGCAGTTCTTC
abundance: few; d_gene: .; j_gene: TRBJ2-5; v_gene: TRBV10-3; CDR3aa: CAIRATSSGQETQYF; CDR3nt: TGTGCCATCAGGGCAACCAGCTCGGGCCAAGAGACCCAGTACTTC
abundance: many; d_gene: TRBD2; j_gene: TRBJ2-3; v_gene: TRBV7-6; CDR3aa: CASSLRTSGSEDTQYF; CDR3nt: TGTGCCAGCAGCTTAAGGACTAGCGGGAGTGAAGATACGCAGTATTTT